This is a list of T cell receptor beta chains from one sample in a study of Ad26.COV2.S vaccination and SARS-CoV-2 variants. TCRdb's table, derived via immunoSEQ multiplex PCR, lists solely in-frame clones and lacks some. The profile shows more than 150,000 clones, approximately 90% of them singletons. Material: peripheral blood, obtained after recovery from COVID-19. The origin of the receptors is a human donor who had recovered from COVID-19. CDR3s include the opening cysteine and the closing phenylalanine or tryptophan. Each record gives: D gene, V gene, clone size, J gene, CDR3 protein, CDR3 DNA. The D gene is left open where the match is weak. A row's size may be missing; if present it is once, few, many or a size class.

d_call: TRBD1
v_call: TRBV2
clone_size: .
j_call: TRBJ1-2
cdr3_aa: CARLTLPLDRGPNYGYTF
cdr3_nt: TGTGCCAGACTTACCCTCCCTCTTGACAGGGGCCCAAACTATGGCTACACCTTC

d_call: .
v_call: TRBV27
clone_size: .
j_call: TRBJ1-6
cdr3_aa: CASSPQGALGISPLHF
cdr3_nt: TGTGCCAGCAGTCCTCAGGGAGCCTTAGGGATTTCACCCCTCCACTTT

d_call: .
v_call: TRBV5-5
clone_size: .
j_call: TRBJ1-3
cdr3_aa: CASRRGWTVGDTIYF
cdr3_nt: TGTGCCAGCAGACGGGGATGGACAGTAGGAGACACCATATATTTT

d_call: .
v_call: TRBV10-2
clone_size: few
j_call: TRBJ1-2
cdr3_aa: CASMRDDYGYTF
cdr3_nt: TGCGCCAGCATGCGGGACGACTATGGCTACACCTTC

d_call: .
v_call: TRBV19
clone_size: .
j_call: TRBJ1-5
cdr3_aa: CASSMTFRWDQPQHF
cdr3_nt: TGTGCCAGTAGTATGACCTTTAGGTGGGATCAGCCCCAGCATTTT

d_call: .
v_call: TRBV21-1
clone_size: once
j_call: TRBJ2-7
cdr3_aa: CASSKGLPYEQYF
cdr3_nt: TGTGCCAGCAGCAAAGGCCTTCCCTACGAGCAGTACTTC

d_call: .
v_call: TRBV19
clone_size: .
j_call: TRBJ2-2
cdr3_aa: CASSPLDSNTGELFF
cdr3_nt: TGTGCCAGTAGTCCGTTGGACAGTAACACCGGGGAGCTGTTTTTT

d_call: .
v_call: TRBV30
clone_size: .
j_call: TRBJ2-5
cdr3_aa: CAWSVPRPIITQYF
cdr3_nt: TGTGCCTGGAGTGTACCCAGGCCGATAATAACCCAGTACTTC

d_call: TRBD1
v_call: TRBV7-6
clone_size: .
j_call: TRBJ2-7
cdr3_aa: CASSPSGTATEQYF
cdr3_nt: TGTGCCAGCAGCCCATCCGGGACAGCGACCGAGCAGTACTTC

d_call: TRBD2
v_call: TRBV2
clone_size: .
j_call: TRBJ2-1
cdr3_aa: CASSELAGGQFF
cdr3_nt: TGTGCCAGCAGTGAACTCGCGGGGGGGCAGTTCTTC

d_call: TRBD1
v_call: TRBV6-4
clone_size: .
j_call: TRBJ1-6
cdr3_aa: CASSVRGQDNSPLHF
cdr3_nt: TGTGCCAGCAGCGTCAGGGGACAGGATAATTCACCCCTCCACTTT

d_call: TRBD2
v_call: TRBV6-5
clone_size: .
j_call: TRBJ2-3
cdr3_aa: CASSYSGLAGVSTQYF
cdr3_nt: TGTGCCAGCAGTTACTCCGGACTAGCGGGAGTAAGTACGCAGTATTTT

d_call: TRBD1
v_call: TRBV6-1
clone_size: once
j_call: TRBJ2-2
cdr3_aa: CATSQGAPGELFF
cdr3_nt: TGTGCCACCTCTCAGGGGGCGCCCGGGGAGCTGTTTTTT

d_call: .
v_call: TRBV5-4
clone_size: few
j_call: TRBJ1-6
cdr3_aa: CASSLRTHNSPLHF
cdr3_nt: TGTGCCAGCAGCCTTAGGACCCATAATTCACCCCTCCACTTT

d_call: .
v_call: TRBV24-1
clone_size: .
j_call: TRBJ2-7
cdr3_aa: CATSDRRPRLLTAPYEQYF
cdr3_nt: TGTGCCACCAGTGACCGACGCCCGCGCCTACTAACGGCGCCCTACGAGCAGTACTTC

d_call: .
v_call: TRBV7-3
clone_size: .
j_call: TRBJ2-7
cdr3_aa: CASSSQNGPTYEQYF
cdr3_nt: TGTGCCAGCAGCTCCCAAAACGGCCCCACCTACGAGCAGTACTTC

d_call: .
v_call: TRBV30
clone_size: .
j_call: TRBJ1-6
cdr3_aa: CAWTDSGGSSPLHF
cdr3_nt: TGTGCCTGGACGGACAGTGGGGGTAGTTCACCCCTCCACTTT

d_call: .
v_call: TRBV9
clone_size: .
j_call: TRBJ2-3
cdr3_aa: CASSVRVGSTDTQYF
cdr3_nt: TGTGCCAGCAGCGTAAGAGTAGGGAGCACAGATACGCAGTATTTT

d_call: .
v_call: TRBV7-8
clone_size: once
j_call: TRBJ2-1
cdr3_aa: CASSLTGSNNEQFF
cdr3_nt: TGTGCCAGCAGCTTAACAGGGAGCAACAATGAGCAGTTCTTC

d_call: TRBD1
v_call: TRBV24-1
clone_size: .
j_call: TRBJ1-3
cdr3_aa: CATSDLRGGDRGLGNTIYF
cdr3_nt: TGTGCCACCAGTGATTTGAGGGGGGGCGACAGGGGGCTTGGAAACACCATATATTTT

d_call: .
v_call: TRBV10-1
clone_size: .
j_call: TRBJ1-2
cdr3_aa: CASSPDIAYGYTF
cdr3_nt: TGCGCCAGCAGTCCTGACATAGCCTATGGCTACACCTTC

d_call: .
v_call: TRBV21-1
clone_size: .
j_call: TRBJ1-1
cdr3_aa: CASTQPQDRPTMNTEAFF
cdr3_nt: TGTGCCAGCACCCAACCCCAGGACAGGCCCACCATGAACACTGAAGCTTTCTTT

d_call: .
v_call: TRBV11-1
clone_size: .
j_call: TRBJ1-5
cdr3_aa: CASSHGPLEPQHF
cdr3_nt: TGTGCCAGCAGCCACGGGCCTCTGGAGCCCCAGCATTTT

d_call: TRBD2
v_call: TRBV2
clone_size: .
j_call: TRBJ2-7
cdr3_aa: CASSLGQVAGTYEQYF
cdr3_nt: TGTGCCAGCAGTTTAGGGCAGGTAGCGGGTACGTACGAGCAGTACTTC

d_call: .
v_call: TRBV3-1/TRBV3-2
clone_size: .
j_call: TRBJ2-4
cdr3_aa: CASSERRAAKNIQYF
cdr3_nt: TGTGCCAGCAGCGAACGGAGGGCGGCCAAAAACATTCAGTACTTC

d_call: .
v_call: TRBV6-4
clone_size: .
j_call: TRBJ2-3
cdr3_aa: CASNPPTDTQYF
cdr3_nt: TGTGCCAGCAATCCCCCCACAGATACGCAGTATTTT

d_call: .
v_call: TRBV28
clone_size: .
j_call: TRBJ2-7
cdr3_aa: CASSLLAGPYEQYF
cdr3_nt: TGTGCCAGCAGTTTACTGGCGGGGCCCTACGAGCAGTACTTC

d_call: .
v_call: TRBV29-1
clone_size: .
j_call: TRBJ2-5
cdr3_aa: CSVEDPATQYF
cdr3_nt: TGCAGCGTTGAAGATCCTGCGACCCAGTACTTC

d_call: TRBD1
v_call: TRBV2
clone_size: .
j_call: TRBJ2-7
cdr3_aa: CASKETGAYEQYF
cdr3_nt: TGTGCCAGCAAGGAGACAGGGGCCTACGAGCAGTACTTC

d_call: .
v_call: TRBV5-1
clone_size: .
j_call: TRBJ2-5
cdr3_aa: CASSAGVGSEETQYF
cdr3_nt: TGCGCCAGCAGCGCTGGTGTTGGTAGCGAGGAGACCCAGTACTTC

d_call: TRBD1
v_call: TRBV18
clone_size: once
j_call: TRBJ2-7
cdr3_aa: CASSPGTGAYEQYF
cdr3_nt: TGTGCCAGCTCACCAGGGACAGGGGCCTACGAGCAGTACTTC

d_call: .
v_call: TRBV10-3
clone_size: .
j_call: TRBJ2-7
cdr3_aa: CAISESPVFSYEQYF
cdr3_nt: TGTGCCATCAGTGAGTCGCCAGTTTTCTCCTACGAGCAGTACTTC

d_call: .
v_call: TRBV15
clone_size: .
j_call: TRBJ2-3
cdr3_aa: CATSRAIRAGSTDTQYF
cdr3_nt: TGTGCCACCAGCAGAGCCATCAGGGCCGGCAGCACAGATACGCAGTATTTT

d_call: .
v_call: TRBV11-3
clone_size: .
j_call: TRBJ2-7
cdr3_aa: CASSLDGKFYEQYF
cdr3_nt: TGTGCCAGCAGCTTAGACGGGAAATTCTACGAGCAGTACTTC

d_call: .
v_call: TRBV25-1
clone_size: .
j_call: TRBJ1-5
cdr3_aa: CASSPNQPQHF
cdr3_nt: TGTGCCAGCAGCCCCAATCAGCCCCAGCATTTT

d_call: .
v_call: TRBV2
clone_size: .
j_call: TRBJ1-1
cdr3_aa: CASRGAAVNTEAFF
cdr3_nt: TGTGCCAGCAGGGGCGCCGCGGTGAACACTGAAGCTTTCTTT

d_call: .
v_call: TRBV5-1
clone_size: .
j_call: TRBJ2-4
cdr3_aa: CASSSAGGDIQYF
cdr3_nt: TGCGCCAGCAGTTCGGCAGGGGGGGACATTCAGTACTTC

d_call: TRBD1
v_call: TRBV3-1/TRBV3-2
clone_size: .
j_call: TRBJ1-2
cdr3_aa: CASRDVQSGTGRYGYTF
cdr3_nt: TGTGCCAGCCGGGACGTCCAGTCCGGGACAGGGCGATATGGCTACACCTTC

d_call: .
v_call: TRBV6-5
clone_size: .
j_call: TRBJ2-7
cdr3_aa: CASSYVGSYEQYF
cdr3_nt: TGTGCCAGCAGTTACGTCGGCTCCTACGAGCAGTACTTC

d_call: TRBD1
v_call: TRBV5-1
clone_size: .
j_call: TRBJ2-7
cdr3_aa: CASSFGTGTPYEQYF
cdr3_nt: TGCGCCAGCAGCTTTGGGACAGGGACCCCCTACGAGCAGTACTTC

d_call: .
v_call: TRBV6-6
clone_size: .
j_call: TRBJ1-4
cdr3_aa: CASSYWGRHEKLFF
cdr3_nt: TGTGCCAGCAGTTACTGGGGGCGTCATGAAAAACTGTTTTTT

d_call: .
v_call: TRBV27
clone_size: .
j_call: TRBJ1-1
cdr3_aa: CASSLGASAFF
cdr3_nt: TGTGCCAGCAGTTTAGGGGCTTCGGCTTTCTTT

d_call: .
v_call: TRBV28
clone_size: .
j_call: TRBJ2-3
cdr3_aa: CASSLSPGGAGDTQYF
cdr3_nt: TGTGCCAGCAGTTTATCCCCTGGGGGGGCTGGAGATACGCAGTATTTT

d_call: .
v_call: TRBV19
clone_size: .
j_call: TRBJ1-1
cdr3_aa: CASSNPGGFTEAFF
cdr3_nt: TGTGCCAGTTCGAACCCGGGGGGCTTCACTGAAGCTTTCTTT

d_call: .
v_call: TRBV2
clone_size: .
j_call: TRBJ1-6
cdr3_aa: CASRTESSPLHF
cdr3_nt: TGTGCCAGCAGAACAGAGTCTTCACCCCTCCACTTT

d_call: .
v_call: TRBV19
clone_size: .
j_call: TRBJ1-1
cdr3_aa: CASSIQGMNTEAFF
cdr3_nt: TGTGCCAGTAGTATACAGGGTATGAACACTGAAGCTTTCTTT

d_call: .
v_call: TRBV3-1/TRBV3-2
clone_size: .
j_call: TRBJ2-3
cdr3_aa: CASSQTRIKDTQYF
cdr3_nt: TGTGCCAGCAGCCAAACTCGGATTAAAGATACGCAGTATTTT

d_call: .
v_call: TRBV19
clone_size: .
j_call: TRBJ1-2
cdr3_aa: CASTIPPGPPDGYTF
cdr3_nt: TGTGCCAGTACCATCCCCCCCGGGCCACCGGATGGCTACACCTTC

d_call: .
v_call: TRBV5-4
clone_size: .
j_call: TRBJ1-6
cdr3_aa: CASSLDRAGGNSPLHF
cdr3_nt: TGTGCCAGCAGCTTGGACAGGGCGGGTGGGAATTCACCCCTCCACTTT

d_call: TRBD2
v_call: TRBV9
clone_size: .
j_call: TRBJ2-7
cdr3_aa: CASSVGGRAKYEQYF
cdr3_nt: TGTGCCAGCAGCGTAGGTGGGAGGGCCAAGTACGAGCAGTACTTC

d_call: TRBD1
v_call: TRBV30
clone_size: .
j_call: TRBJ2-7
cdr3_aa: CAWTRQGSVYEQYF
cdr3_nt: TGTGCCTGGACCAGACAGGGGTCGGTCTACGAGCAGTACTTC

d_call: .
v_call: TRBV10-3
clone_size: .
j_call: TRBJ2-6
cdr3_aa: CAIRVTSSGANVLTF
cdr3_nt: TGTGCCATCAGGGTCACTAGTTCTGGGGCCAACGTCCTGACTTTC

d_call: .
v_call: TRBV15
clone_size: .
j_call: TRBJ1-1
cdr3_aa: CATTQRVNTEAFF
cdr3_nt: TGTGCCACTACTCAACGGGTGAACACTGAAGCTTTCTTT

d_call: .
v_call: TRBV10-3
clone_size: .
j_call: TRBJ1-1
cdr3_aa: CAISSREPNTEAFF
cdr3_nt: TGTGCCATCAGCTCCCGGGAACCGAACACTGAAGCTTTCTTT

d_call: .
v_call: TRBV20-1
clone_size: .
j_call: TRBJ2-1
cdr3_aa: CSARWGNEQFF
cdr3_nt: TGCAGTGCTAGATGGGGAAATGAGCAGTTCTTC

d_call: TRBD2
v_call: TRBV9
clone_size: .
j_call: TRBJ2-3
cdr3_aa: CASSVATSGATDTQYF
cdr3_nt: TGTGCCAGCAGCGTAGCGACTAGCGGGGCCACAGATACGCAGTATTTT

d_call: .
v_call: TRBV27
clone_size: .
j_call: TRBJ2-1
cdr3_aa: CASSPLSGAYEQFF
cdr3_nt: TGTGCCAGCAGTCCTCTTTCCGGGGCTTATGAGCAGTTCTTC

d_call: .
v_call: TRBV6-5
clone_size: .
j_call: TRBJ1-2
cdr3_aa: CASRQGDYGYTF
cdr3_nt: TGTGCCAGCAGACAGGGTGACTATGGCTACACCTTC

d_call: .
v_call: TRBV6-1
clone_size: .
j_call: TRBJ2-6
cdr3_aa: CASSEGFRVSGANVLTF
cdr3_nt: TGTGCCAGCAGTGAAGGGTTTAGGGTCTCTGGGGCCAACGTCCTGACTTTC